The T cell receptor beta chain under discussion was sequenced for a study of blood T cells in healthy people across ages. With a J-beta primer mix and a sample-barcoded 5' primer, a second PCR ran roughly 7 to 11 cycles. TCRdb fed the 5' RACE reads into MiXCR, producing one record per CDR3 protein. In the table there are approximately 700,000 distinct CDR3 sequences, about 32% of which are singletons. Points from the study as a whole: Correlation between TCR beta diversity and naive T cell percentage was strong. With donor CMV status unknown, expanded clonotype changes were possibly confounded.

Comment on this clonotype: As yet, its antigen is unknown.

CDR1 and CDR2 from the germline V gene are SGHRS and YFSETQ. Trimming removed 0 bases from V and 11 bases from J; junction bases left unmatched: 10. This CDR3 region has 14 residues. The source of this sequence is a woman older than 75 in good health. The genes are TRBV5-1 and TRBJ2-5, with TRBD2 matching over 7 bases. Sequencing input: blood. The CDR3 DNA sequence: TGCGCCAGCAGCTTGGGGGACTACAACAATGAGCAGTACTTC. Amino acids: CASSLGDYNNEQYF. Full variable domain (missing parts from reference TRBV5-1 and TRBJ2-5): KAGVTQTPRYLIKTRGQQVTLSCSPISGHRSVSWYQQTPGQGLQFLFEYFSETQRNKGNFPGRFSGRQFSNSRSEMNVSTLELGDSALYLCASSLGDYNNEQYFGPGTRLLVL.